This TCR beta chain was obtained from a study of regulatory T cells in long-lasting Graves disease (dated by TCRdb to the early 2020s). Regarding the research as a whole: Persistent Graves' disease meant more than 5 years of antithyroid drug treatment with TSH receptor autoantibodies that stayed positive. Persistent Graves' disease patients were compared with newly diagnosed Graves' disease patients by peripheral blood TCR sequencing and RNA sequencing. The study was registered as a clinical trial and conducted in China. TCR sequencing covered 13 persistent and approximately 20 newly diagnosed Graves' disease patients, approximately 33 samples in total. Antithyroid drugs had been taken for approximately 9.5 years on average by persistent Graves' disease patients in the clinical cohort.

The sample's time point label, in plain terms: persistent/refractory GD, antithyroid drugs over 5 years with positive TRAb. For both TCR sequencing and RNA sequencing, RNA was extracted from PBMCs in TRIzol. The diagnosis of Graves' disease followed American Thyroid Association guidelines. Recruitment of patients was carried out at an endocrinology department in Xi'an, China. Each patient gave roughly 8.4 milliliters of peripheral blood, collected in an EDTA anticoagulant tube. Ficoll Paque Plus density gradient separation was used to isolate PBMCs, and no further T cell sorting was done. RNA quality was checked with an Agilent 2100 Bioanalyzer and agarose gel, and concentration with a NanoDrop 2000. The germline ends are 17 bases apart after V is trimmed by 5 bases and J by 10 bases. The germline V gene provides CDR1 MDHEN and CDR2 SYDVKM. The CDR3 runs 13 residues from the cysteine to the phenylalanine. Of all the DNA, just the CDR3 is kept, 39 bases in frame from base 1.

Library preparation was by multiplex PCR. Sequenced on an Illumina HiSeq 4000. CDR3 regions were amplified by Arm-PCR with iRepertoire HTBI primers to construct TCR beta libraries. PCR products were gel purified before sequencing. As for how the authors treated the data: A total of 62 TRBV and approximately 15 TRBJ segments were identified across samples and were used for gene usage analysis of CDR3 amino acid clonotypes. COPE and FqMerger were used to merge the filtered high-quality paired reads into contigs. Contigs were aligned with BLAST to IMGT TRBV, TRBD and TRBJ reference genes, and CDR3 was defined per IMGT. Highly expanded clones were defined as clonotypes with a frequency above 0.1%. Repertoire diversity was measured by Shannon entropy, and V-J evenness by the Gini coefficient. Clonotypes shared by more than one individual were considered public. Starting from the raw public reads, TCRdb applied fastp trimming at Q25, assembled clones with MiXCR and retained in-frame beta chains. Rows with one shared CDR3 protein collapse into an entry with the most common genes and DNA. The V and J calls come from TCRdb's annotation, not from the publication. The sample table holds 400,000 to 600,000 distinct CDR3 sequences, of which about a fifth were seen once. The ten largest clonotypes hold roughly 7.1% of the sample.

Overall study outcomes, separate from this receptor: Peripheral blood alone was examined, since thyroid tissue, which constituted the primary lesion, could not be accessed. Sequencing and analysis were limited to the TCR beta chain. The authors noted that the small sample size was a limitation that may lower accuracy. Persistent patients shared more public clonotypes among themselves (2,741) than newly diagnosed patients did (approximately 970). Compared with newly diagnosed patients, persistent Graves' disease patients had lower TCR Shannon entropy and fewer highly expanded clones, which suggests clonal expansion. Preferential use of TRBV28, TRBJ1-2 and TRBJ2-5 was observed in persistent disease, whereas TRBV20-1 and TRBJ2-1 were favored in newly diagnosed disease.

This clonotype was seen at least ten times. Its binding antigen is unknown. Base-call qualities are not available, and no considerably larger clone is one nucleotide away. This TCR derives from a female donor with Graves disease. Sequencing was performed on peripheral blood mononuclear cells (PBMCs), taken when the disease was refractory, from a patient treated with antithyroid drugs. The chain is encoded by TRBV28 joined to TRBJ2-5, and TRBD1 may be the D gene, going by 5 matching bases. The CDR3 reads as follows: CASSGPTGEVQYF. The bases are TGTGCCAGCAGTGGCCCAACAGGCGAGGTCCAGTACTTC.